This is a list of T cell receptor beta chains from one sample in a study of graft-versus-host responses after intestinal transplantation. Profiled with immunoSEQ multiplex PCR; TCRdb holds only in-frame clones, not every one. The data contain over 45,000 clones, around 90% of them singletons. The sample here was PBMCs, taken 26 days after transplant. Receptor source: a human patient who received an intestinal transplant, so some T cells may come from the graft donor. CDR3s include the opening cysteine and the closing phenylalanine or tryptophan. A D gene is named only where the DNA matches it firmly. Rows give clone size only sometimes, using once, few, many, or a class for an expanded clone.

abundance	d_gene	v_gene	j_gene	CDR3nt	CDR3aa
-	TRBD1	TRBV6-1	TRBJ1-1	TGTGCCAGCATCCGGACAGGGGTGAACACTGAAGCTTTCTTT	CASIRTGVNTEAFF
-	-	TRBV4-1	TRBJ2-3	TGCGCCAGCAGCCAAGCCCGGGGCAGGGGTACAGATACGCAGTATTTT	CASSQARGRGTDTQYF
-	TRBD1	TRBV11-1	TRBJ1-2	TGTGCCAGCAGCCACAGGGGGCTTGGCTCTGGCTACACCTTC	CASSHRGLGSGYTF
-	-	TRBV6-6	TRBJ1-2	TGTGCCAGCAGTTACTCCGACAGTTATGGCTACACCTTC	CASSYSDSYGYTF
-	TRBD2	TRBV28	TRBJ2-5	TGTGCCAGCAGTCTAGCGGGGAGAGAGACCCAGTACTTC	CASSLAGRETQYF
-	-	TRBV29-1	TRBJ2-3	TGCAGCGTTGACTCAGGGGCGCTTACAGATACGCAGTATTTT	CSVDSGALTDTQYF
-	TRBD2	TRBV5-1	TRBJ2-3	TGCGCCAGCAGCGCGGGAATCGGGCGGGGGGGCGCAACAGATACGCAGTATTTT	CASSAGIGRGGATDTQYF
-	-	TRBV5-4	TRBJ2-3	TGTGCCAGCAGCTTGGTAGGGGCTCACTTGGGAGGAGGCACAGATACGCAGTATTTT	CASSLVGAHLGGGTDTQYF
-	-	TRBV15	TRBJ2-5	TGTGCCACCAGCAGAGATAAGAACAGCCCGGAGACCCAGTACTTC	CATSRDKNSPETQYF
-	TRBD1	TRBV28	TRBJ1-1	TGTGCCAGCCGACCAACGGGACAGGGGAACACTGAAGCTTTCTTT	CASRPTGQGNTEAFF
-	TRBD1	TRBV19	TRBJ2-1	TGTGCCAGTAGTACTGGGACAGGGGGTTATTCCCGTTCCTACAATGAGCAGTTCTTC	CASSTGTGGYSRSYNEQFF
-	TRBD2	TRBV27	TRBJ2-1	TGTGCCAGCAGATACCTAGCGGGGGGCTACAATGAGCAGTTCTTC	CASRYLAGGYNEQFF
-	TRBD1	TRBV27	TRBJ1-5	TGTGCCTCACAGGGGTACCCAGGGGGACCCCAGCATTTT	CASQGYPGGPQHF
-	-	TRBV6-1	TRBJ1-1	TGTGCCAGCAGTGAGTCAGACACCGGAGCTTTCTTT	CASSESDTGAFF
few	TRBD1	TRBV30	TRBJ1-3	TGTGCCTGGAAGGGACAGTCATCTGGAAACACCATATATTTT	CAWKGQSSGNTIYF
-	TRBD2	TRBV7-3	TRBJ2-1	TGTGCCAGCAGCTTAGGAAGCGGGGCCTATGAGCAGTTCTTC	CASSLGSGAYEQFF
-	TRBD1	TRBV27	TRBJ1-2	TGTGCCAGCAGTTTATCCAGGGGGGACTATGGCTACACCTTC	CASSLSRGDYGYTF
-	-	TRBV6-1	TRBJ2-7	TGTGCCAGCAGTTCCGAGGTGGGGGGAGGCTCCGAGCAGTACTTC	CASSSEVGGGSEQYF
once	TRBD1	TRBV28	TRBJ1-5	TGTGCCAGCAGCCCTAAGGACAGGTTTGGTCAGCCCCAGCATTTT	CASSPKDRFGQPQHF
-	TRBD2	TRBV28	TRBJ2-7	TGTGCCAGCAGGGGGAGGGCGGGGAGGCAGAGGGCCTACGAGCAGTACTTC	CASRGRAGRQRAYEQYF
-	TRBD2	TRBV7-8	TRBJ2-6	TGTGCCAGCAGCCTGGGGGGACTAGCGGGGACCATCTCTGGGGCCAACGTCCTGACTTTC	CASSLGGLAGTISGANVLTF
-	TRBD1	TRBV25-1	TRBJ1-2	TGTGCCAGCAGCGAACAGGGGGCAGGGAATGGCTACACCTTC	CASSEQGAGNGYTF
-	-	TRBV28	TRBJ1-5	TGTGCCAGCAGTCCCGTCGGGTCCAATCAGCCCCAGCATTTT	CASSPVGSNQPQHF
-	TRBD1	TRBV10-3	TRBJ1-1	TGTGCCATCAGTGAGCCCCGACAGGGTACGGCTGAAGCTTTCTTT	CAISEPRQGTAEAFF
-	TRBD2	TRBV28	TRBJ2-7	TGTGCCAGCAGTAGTTCTCCGGGGGGGGGAACTAACGAGCAGTACTTC	CASSSSPGGGTNEQYF
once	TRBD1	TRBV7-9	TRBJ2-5	TGTGCCAGCAGCTTAGAGGGGACAGGCGGGGAGACCCAGTACTTC	CASSLEGTGGETQYF
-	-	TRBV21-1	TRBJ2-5	TGTGCCAGCAGCAAAGCGGGGGGGCAAGAGACCCAGTACTTC	CASSKAGGQETQYF
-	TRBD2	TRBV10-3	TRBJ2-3	TGTGCCATCAGTGAGTCTAGGCCTAGCGGGCCCACAGATACGCAGTATTTT	CAISESRPSGPTDTQYF
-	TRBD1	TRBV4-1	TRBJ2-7	TGCGCCAGCAGCCAAGCCTTCAGGGGGCCGAACGAGCAGTACTTC	CASSQAFRGPNEQYF
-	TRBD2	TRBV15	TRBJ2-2	TGTGCCACCAGCAGAGAACGTCCGGGGGGGCCCGGGGAGCTGTTTTTT	CATSRERPGGPGELFF
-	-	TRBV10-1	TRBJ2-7	TGCGCCAGCAGTGAGTCGGGCGGGACCTACGAGCAGTACTTC	CASSESGGTYEQYF
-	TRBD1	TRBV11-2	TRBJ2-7	TGTGCCAGCAGCTTTGGACAGGGCTCCTACGAGCAGTACTTC	CASSFGQGSYEQYF
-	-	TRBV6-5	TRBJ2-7	TGTGCCAGCAGCTATGGGGCCGAGCAGTACTTC	CASSYGAEQYF
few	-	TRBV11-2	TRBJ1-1	TGTGCCAGCAGCGTATCAGGGGCCTGGGGCACTGAAGCTTTCTTT	CASSVSGAWGTEAFF
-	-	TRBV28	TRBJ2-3	TGTGCCAGCAATGAAGGGGGAGAGGGTTTCACAGATACGCAGTATTTT	CASNEGGEGFTDTQYF
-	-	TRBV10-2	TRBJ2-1	TGCGCCAGCAGTGAAGGGCAGGGTTTACCCTACAATGAGCAGTTCTTC	CASSEGQGLPYNEQFF
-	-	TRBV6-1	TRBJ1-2	TGTGCCAGCAGCCATGAGGTCCATGGCTACACCTTC	CASSHEVHGYTF
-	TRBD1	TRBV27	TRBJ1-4	TGTGCCAGCAGTTCCCGGGACAGGGCCAGTGAAAAACTGTTTTTT	CASSSRDRASEKLFF
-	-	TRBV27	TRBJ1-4	TGTGCCACAGGGGTAGGTGAAAAACTGTTTTTT	CATGVGEKLFF
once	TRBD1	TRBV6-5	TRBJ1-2	TGTGCCAGCAGTTACGATTTTACAGGGGCCAGCTATGGCTACACCTTC	CASSYDFTGASYGYTF
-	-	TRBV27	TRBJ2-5	TGTGCCAGCCGACGGCTGGGCGGGGAAGAGACCCAGTACTTC	CASRRLGGEETQYF
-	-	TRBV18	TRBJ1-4	TGTGCCAGCTCCTACGACAGTTATGGTGAAAAACTGTTTTTT	CASSYDSYGEKLFF
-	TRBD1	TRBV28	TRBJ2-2	TGTGCCAGTATGAATTCGGAGACAGGGCACTATACCGGGGAGCTGTTTTTT	CASMNSETGHYTGELFF
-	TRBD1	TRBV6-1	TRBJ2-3	TGTGCCAGCAGTGAAGAATTTTTCGCGACAGGGAAGTATTGGGGCACAGATACGCAGTATTTT	CASSEEFFATGKYWGTDTQYF
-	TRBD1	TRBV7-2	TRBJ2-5	TGTGCCAGCAGAGCGACAGGGGGACAGTACCAAGAGACCCAGTACTTC	CASRATGGQYQETQYF
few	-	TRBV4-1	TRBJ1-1	TGCGCCAGCAGCCAAGTACAGTACCCCACTAACACTGAAGCTTTCTTT	CASSQVQYPTNTEAFF
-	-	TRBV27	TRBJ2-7	TGTGCCAGCAGTTTATCGTCGCGCTACGAGCAGTACTTC	CASSLSSRYEQYF
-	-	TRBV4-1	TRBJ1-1	TGCGCCAGCAGCTATGAGGGGAACACTGAAGCTTTCTTT	CASSYEGNTEAFF
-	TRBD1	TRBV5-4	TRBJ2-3	TGTGCCAGCAGCTTGGGGGGACAGGGGGCAACAGATACGCAGTATTTT	CASSLGGQGATDTQYF
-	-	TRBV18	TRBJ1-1	TGTGCCAGCTCAGTAGGACAGTCGGAGAACACTGAAGCTTTCTTT	CASSVGQSENTEAFF
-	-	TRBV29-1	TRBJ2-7	TGCAGCGTTGGGGACACGAGCTCCTACGAGCAGTACTTC	CSVGDTSSYEQYF
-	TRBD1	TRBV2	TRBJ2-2	TGTGCCAGCAGCAGGACAGGGACCACCGGGGAGCTGTTTTTT	CASSRTGTTGELFF
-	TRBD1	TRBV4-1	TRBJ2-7	TGCGCCAGCAGCCAAGATCAAGCCGAGACAGGGGTGTACGAGCAGTACTTC	CASSQDQAETGVYEQYF
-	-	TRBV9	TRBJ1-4	TGTGCCAGCAGCGTAGGACAGTCAACTAATGAAAAACTGTTTTTT	CASSVGQSTNEKLFF
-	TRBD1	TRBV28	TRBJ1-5	TGTGCCGGTGGGGGGACAGGGAGAGGTCAGCCCCAGCATTTT	CAGGGTGRGQPQHF
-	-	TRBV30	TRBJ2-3	TGTGCCTGGAGTGCAGTGGATACGCAGTATTTT	CAWSAVDTQYF
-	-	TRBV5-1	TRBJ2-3	TGCGCCAGCAGCTTGGCCGGGTCCCCAGATACGCAGTATTTT	CASSLAGSPDTQYF
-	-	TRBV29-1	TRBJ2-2	TGCAGCGTTGGACTGGTAACCGGGGAGCTGTTTTTT	CSVGLVTGELFF
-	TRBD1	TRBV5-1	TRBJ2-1	TGCGCCAGCAGCCCCGGGACAGGGGGCAATGAGCAGTTCTTC	CASSPGTGGNEQFF